The 8 T cell receptor beta chains in this list originate from one sample, sequenced in a study of blood T cell repertoires in COVID-19. TCRdb keeps only in-frame clones here, not all; method: immunoSEQ multiplex PCR. This sample carries 200,000 to 300,000 clones, around nine tenths of them seen once, and the ten largest clones take about 10%. The sequenced material came from peripheral blood. Every receptor here comes from a man aged 35-49 years who had recovered from COVID-19.

The chain couples TRBV10-3 to TRBJ2-2; tentative D call: TRBD1 (6 bases). This CDR3 comprises 14 residues. Germline CDR1 and CDR2: ENHRY and SYGVKD. The germline V and J ends were trimmed by 4 bases and 9 bases, with 15 bases remaining between them. The CDR3 coding sequence is TGTGCCATCAGTGGCAGGGGAAGTCGTAGGGAGCTGTTTTTT. Protein sequence: CAISGRGSRRELFF.

This chain joins TRBV7-3 and TRBJ2-2; possible D gene TRBD2, 6 bases. CDR3 size: 13 residues. Looked up from germline, CDR1 is SGHTA and CDR2 is FQGTGA. Trimming pared 5 bases from V and 5 bases from J, leaving 9 bases between. CDR3 region: CASSPSGTGELFF. CDR3 in DNA: TGTGCCAGCAGCCCGAGCGGGACCGGGGAGCTGTTTTTT.

This clone came up a few times. The chain is built from TRBV5-1 and TRBJ2-3, with D uncertain. V gave up 0 bases and J gave up 7 bases, with 12 bases separating them. This CDR3 has 14 residues. The germline CDR1 and CDR2 sequences are SGHRS and YFSETQ. CDR3 amino acids: CASSLESASNTQYF. The CDR3 DNA follows: TGCGCCAGCAGCTTGGAAAGTGCGAGCAATACGCAGTATTTT.

This clone was detected only once. The rearrangement joins TRBV18 to TRBJ2-5, with TRBD2 identical over 7 bases. The J segment lost 2 bases and the V segment lost 3 bases, leaving 9 bases of the junction unmatched. The CDR3 extends over 16 amino acids. CDR1 is KGHSH and CDR2 is LQKENI in the germline V gene. The CDR3 loop reads CASSPMAGGTQETQYF. CDR3 bases: TGTGCCAGCTCACCTATGGCCGGGGGGACTCAAGAGACCCAGTACTTC. Looking up the rest from reference TRBV18 and TRBJ2-5 gives the full variable domain: NAGVMQNPRHLVRRRGQEARLRCSPMKGHSHVYWYRQLPEEGLKFMVYLQKENIIDESGMPKERFSAEFPKEGPSILRIQQVVRGDSAAYFCASSPMAGGTQETQYFGPGTRLLVL.

The chain carries TRBV7-3 and TRBJ2-2; D perhaps matches TRBD1 (6 bases). Per germline, CDR1 SGHTA and CDR2 FQGTGA. Trimming shortened V by 5 bases and J by 4 bases, and 17 bases separated the two germline ends. CDR3 length: 16 amino acids. CDR3: CASSPTAGTSTGELFF. DNA of the CDR3: TGTGCCAGCAGCCCCACCGCCGGGACATCCACCGGGGAGCTGTTTTTT.

The DNA of the CDR3 is TGTGCCAGCAGCTCCTCCGGTGCCAAAGAGACCCAGTACTTC. This codes for CASSSSGAKETQYF. The chain links TRBV7-2 to TRBJ2-5; no clear D. The CDR3 is 14 amino acids. Germline V gene sequence: CDR1 SGHTA, CDR2 FQGNSA. Trimming removed 4 bases from V and 3 bases from J, with 12 bases in between.

The chain joins TRBV6-6 to TRBJ1-1; TRBD1 agrees at 7 bases. The CDR3 totals 15 residues. Germline V gene data show CDR1 as MNHNY and CDR2 as SVGAGI (reference sequence). Trimming at V came to 0 bases and at J to 7 bases, leaving 8 bases not matched to a gene. CDR3 nucleotide sequence: TGTGCCAGCAGTTACTCAGGGGGCGCGCTCAATGAAGCTTTCTTT. It encodes CASSYSGGALNEAFF.

This chain uses TRBV28 with TRBJ1-6; 7 nucleotides line up with TRBD1. The length of the CDR3 is 13 residues. The V gene's germline CDR1 is MDHEN and CDR2 SYDVKM. The V segment lost 9 bases and the J segment 8 bases; nucleotides outside the gene matches: 7. The CDR3 DNA reads TGTGCCAGTATGTTCAGGGGGGATTCACCCCTCCACTTT. Residues: CASMFRGDSPLHF.